The rows below give T cell receptor beta chains drawn from one sample of a study of cytomegalovirus exposure and HLA in healthy donors. Sequencing was performed with immunoSEQ multiplex PCR; in TCRdb, only in-frame clones are kept and a portion is missing. The data contain roughly 100,000 clones, roughly 80% of them seen just once; the ten biggest clones take up around 5%. Sequencing input: PBMCs. These receptor sequences come from a female donor in good health and CMV-seropositive. Both conserved end residues are part of each CDR3. The size field is filled for only some rows; it gives once, few, many or a size class.

V gene: TRBV5-4; J gene: TRBJ2-3; clone size: once; CDR3 protein: CASSSGLASHTQYF
V gene: TRBV7-2; J gene: TRBJ2-1; clone size: -; CDR3 protein: CASSKQGMRNEQFF
V gene: TRBV9; J gene: TRBJ2-3; clone size: once; CDR3 protein: CASSPRDAGGAVTQYF
V gene: TRBV15; J gene: TRBJ1-5; clone size: once; CDR3 protein: CATSRVWTGASNQPQHF
V gene: TRBV7-6; J gene: TRBJ1-5; clone size: few; CDR3 protein: CASSEGQGVNQPQHF
V gene: TRBV5-1; J gene: TRBJ2-1; clone size: -; CDR3 protein: CASSLVAGSSYNEQFF
V gene: TRBV5-1; J gene: TRBJ1-4; clone size: -; CDR3 protein: CASSSGQRNEKLFF
V gene: TRBV19; J gene: TRBJ2-2; clone size: -; CDR3 protein: CASSPPGTGKSGELFF
V gene: TRBV27; J gene: TRBJ2-2; clone size: -; CDR3 protein: CASSLYLTGGKHTGELFF
V gene: TRBV14; J gene: TRBJ2-1; clone size: -; CDR3 protein: CASSQDRVGQGGYNEQFF
V gene: TRBV10-2; J gene: TRBJ1-1; clone size: -; CDR3 protein: CASSMAGNTEAFF
V gene: TRBV5-1; J gene: TRBJ2-2; clone size: -; CDR3 protein: CASSLGGTGELFF
V gene: TRBV6-4; J gene: TRBJ1-5; clone size: -; CDR3 protein: CASSEGGGNQPQHF
V gene: TRBV5-1; J gene: TRBJ1-3; clone size: -; CDR3 protein: CASSLATGSHLSGNTIYF
V gene: TRBV18; J gene: TRBJ2-3; clone size: -; CDR3 protein: CASSLLQVPGTDTQYF
V gene: TRBV30; J gene: TRBJ1-1; clone size: once; CDR3 protein: CAWDRGDPNTEAFF
V gene: TRBV6-4; J gene: TRBJ2-1; clone size: -; CDR3 protein: CASSDGGRGWNEQFF
V gene: TRBV30; J gene: TRBJ1-6; clone size: -; CDR3 protein: CAWSTGMRSPLHF
V gene: TRBV5-8; J gene: TRBJ2-1; clone size: -; CDR3 protein: CASSLHTDYNEQFF
V gene: TRBV9; J gene: TRBJ2-6; clone size: -; CDR3 protein: CASSARGQGTGANVLTF
V gene: TRBV5-1; J gene: TRBJ1-5; clone size: once; CDR3 protein: CASSSGTGINQPQHF
V gene: TRBV6-5; J gene: TRBJ1-2; clone size: -; CDR3 protein: CASSSPKGRGLYGYTF
V gene: TRBV27; J gene: TRBJ2-1; clone size: -; CDR3 protein: CASTRPLAGGFNEQFF
V gene: TRBV5-1; J gene: TRBJ2-2; clone size: -; CDR3 protein: CASYTGDTNTGELFF
V gene: TRBV13; J gene: TRBJ2-1; clone size: once; CDR3 protein: CASSPIAGTNEQFF
V gene: TRBV30; J gene: TRBJ1-2; clone size: -; CDR3 protein: CAWSPRGYGYTF
V gene: TRBV11-2; J gene: TRBJ1-2; clone size: -; CDR3 protein: CASSYTGGGYGYTF
V gene: TRBV18; J gene: TRBJ2-7; clone size: few; CDR3 protein: CASSPIQRLAGGNAIEQYF
V gene: TRBV10-3; J gene: TRBJ2-7; clone size: -; CDR3 protein: CAISDAGTKNYEQYF
V gene: TRBV7-6; J gene: TRBJ2-1; clone size: -; CDR3 protein: CASSTSGISYNEQFF
V gene: TRBV25-1; J gene: TRBJ2-6; clone size: few; CDR3 protein: CASSEGREISGANVLTF
V gene: TRBV28; J gene: TRBJ1-1; clone size: -; CDR3 protein: CASSPTDRGRFLDTEAFF
V gene: TRBV6-6; J gene: TRBJ1-1; clone size: -; CDR3 protein: CASTQGQAAFF
V gene: TRBV7-3; J gene: TRBJ2-3; clone size: -; CDR3 protein: CASSLTGYTDTQYF
V gene: TRBV7-9; J gene: TRBJ1-1; clone size: -; CDR3 protein: CASSRGGRNTEAFF
V gene: TRBV28; J gene: TRBJ1-5; clone size: -; CDR3 protein: CATRDNSNQPQHF
V gene: TRBV30; J gene: TRBJ1-2; clone size: -; CDR3 protein: CAWSGISGGGYTF